This passage covers 13 T cell receptor beta chains from one sample sequenced in a study of T cell repertoires in cytomegalovirus infection. TCRdb reprocessed the reads with MiXCR, giving one entry per CDR3 protein. This sample yields about 740,000 distinct CDR3 sequences, of which 35% to 45% are seen a single time; around 2.8% belongs to the top ten. The sample taken for sequencing was PBMCs. These receptors were taken from a human donor in good health (CMV status not recorded). Some clones in this sample may be carry-over from other donors' samples.

The chain couples TRBV15 to TRBJ2-7; no definite D call. CDR1 and CDR2 from the germline V gene are LNHNV and YYDKDF (reference sequence). V was trimmed by 0 bases and J by 7 bases, leaving 10 bases between them. The CDR3 totals 13 residues. The chain's CDR3 is CATSRDLLGEQYF. In DNA form, the CDR3 reads TGTGCCACCAGCAGAGACCTCCTTGGTGAGCAGTACTTC.

The chain links TRBV7-2 to TRBJ1-1; 7 bases line up with TRBD1. CDR1 and CDR2 (germline): SGHTA, FQGNSA. CDR3 length: 15 amino acids. V was clipped by 1 base and J by 10 bases; unmatched bases: 12. The CDR3 region is CASSLVQRGRGLAFF. CDR3 nucleotide sequence: TGTGCCAGCAGCTTAGTCCAAAGGGGGCGAGGGTTAGCTTTCTTT.

This clonotype was detected only a few times. The V and J genes are TRBV20-1 and TRBJ2-3; TRBD1 agrees at 7 bases. Per the germline V gene, CDR1 is DFQATT and CDR2 is SNEGSKA (reference sequence). V trimming: 5 bases; J trimming: 4 bases; junction bases outside the gene matches: 9. The CDR3 runs 14 residues. The CDR3 bases are TGCAGTGCTTCGACAGGGAAGGGTTCAGATACGCAGTATTTT. Translated, it gives CSASTGKGSDTQYF.

Turning to this clonotype: This likely comes from a read error, as the CDR3 has no conserved phenylalanine or tryptophan at its end. The chain links TRBV29-1 to TRBJ1-2; unclear D gene. The germline V gene has CDR1 SQVTM and CDR2 ANQGSEA. The CDR3 totals 14 residues. Trimming took off 1 base at V and 3 bases at J, with 12 bases between the two ends. Written as DNA, the CDR3 is TGCAGCGTTGAAGGATCCGGCGGACACTATGGCTACACCGTC. This sequence encodes CSVEGSGGHYGYTV.

The chain couples TRBV28 to TRBJ2-3; D perhaps matches TRBD2 (6 bases). Deletions cut 5 bases from V and 3 bases from J, with 12 bases between. CDR1 MDHEN and CDR2 SYDVKM come from the germline V gene. The CDR3 contains 14 residues. The CDR3 DNA sequence: TGTGCCAGCAGTACCCTAGCGTCTACAGATACGCAGTATTTT. It codes for CASSTLASTDTQYF. Combining the CDR3 with reference TRBV28 and TRBJ2-3 gives the whole variable domain DVKVTQSSRYLVKRTGEKVFLECVQDMDHENMFWYRQDPGLGLRLIYFSYDVKMKEKGDIPEGYSVSREKKERFSLILESASTNQTSMYLCASSTLASTDTQYFGPGTRLTVL.

The genes are TRBV5-1 and TRBJ1-1; D is uncertain. The V gene lost 1 base and the J gene lost 1 base, with 8 bases spanning the gap. The CDR3 loop spans 14 amino acids. Germline V gene lookup returns CDR1 SGHRS and CDR2 YFSETQ. The CDR3 region is CASSLQVTNTEAFF. The DNA for the CDR3 is TGCGCCAGCAGCTTGCAGGTCACGAACACTGAAGCTTTCTTT.

This chain uses TRBV28 with TRBJ2-7, with D possibly called TRBD1 or TRBD2 (5 bases each). Germline V gene data show CDR1 as MDHEN and CDR2 as SYDVKM. V was clipped by 4 bases and J by 6 bases, with 19 bases between them. The CDR3 covers 15 residues. The CDR3 spells CASSSLGRSMAEQYF. CDR3 sequence (DNA): TGTGCCAGCAGTTCCCTGGGACGCTCAATGGCCGAGCAGTACTTC.

This chain uses TRBV4-1 with TRBJ2-1; D remains unclear. This CDR3 is 14 amino acids long. Germline V gene sequence: CDR1 MGHRA, CDR2 YSYEKL. V was pared by 4 bases and J by 4 bases, with 11 bases between. The CDR3: CASSPYIDYNEQFF. The CDR3 nucleotides read TGCGCCAGCAGCCCCTATATTGATTACAATGAGCAGTTCTTC.

This chain links TRBV20-1 with TRBJ2-2, with 10 positions matching TRBD2. The CDR3 has 14 residues. Trimming at V came to 4 bases and at J to 1 base, leaving 0 bases not matched to a gene. Germline V lookup: CDR1 DFQATT, CDR2 SNEGSKA (reference sequence). DNA for the CDR3: TGCAGTGCTACTAGCGGGGGGAACACCGGGGAGCTGTTTTTT. As protein: CSATSGGNTGELFF.

To note about this clonotype: This sequence may be a read error, since a much larger clone differs from it by one base. The gene calls are TRBV7-9 and TRBJ1-4, with 8 positions matching TRBD1. Per the germline V gene, CDR1 is SEHNR and CDR2 is FQNEAQ (reference sequence). The CDR3 runs 14 residues. The CDR3 coding sequence is TGTGCCAGCAGCATAGCCAGGGGGCTCGAAAAACTGTTTTTT. Encoded protein: CASSIARGLEKLFF.

Concerning this clonotype: An end of the junction differs from the germline gene, which may be a read error. The rearrangement links TRBV7-2 to TRBJ2-7; D is possibly TRBD1 or TRBD2 (5 bases each). CDR1 is SGHTA and CDR2 is FQGNSA in the germline V gene. The length of the CDR3 is 14 residues. The CDR3, as DNA: TGTGTCAGCAGCCCCACCCCACGGGGCCACGAGCAGTACTTC. Residues: CVSSPTPRGHEQYF.

This clonotype was recorded at least ten times. The V and J genes are TRBV7-8 and TRBJ2-1; TRBD1 agrees at 10 bases. There are 16 residues in the CDR3. Trimming at V came to 0 bases and at J to 10 bases, leaving 9 bases not matched to a gene. Germline CDR1 and CDR2: SGHVS and FQNEAQ. CDR3 residues: CASSLARDRGVEEQFF. The DNA of the CDR3 is TGTGCCAGCAGCTTAGCGCGGGACAGGGGCGTGGAGGAGCAGTTCTTC.

V is TRBV28 and J is TRBJ1-5, with TRBD1 identical over 7 bases. The CDR3 runs 14 residues. Germline assignment: CDR1 MDHEN and CDR2 SYDVKM. Trimming cost V 6 bases and J 5 bases; bases outside gene matches: 7. The CDR3 nucleotides read TGTGCCAGCAGCCGCGGACAGGACCATCAGCCCCAGCATTTT. As protein: CASSRGQDHQPQHF.